The clone carrying this T cell receptor (beta chain) was picked up a small number of times. The antigen is undetermined. J was trimmed by 6 bases and V by 3 bases; bases with no gene match: 10. The germline V gene encodes CDR1 SGDLS and CDR2 YYNGEE. This CDR3 contains 16 residues. This sample is part of a study of cytomegalovirus exposure and HLA in healthy donors. On the study more broadly: A subsequent analysis stated that the roughly 120 validation repertoires were run on the same platform as the approximately 660 first-cohort repertoires.

The repertoire was sequenced with immunoSEQ multiplex PCR; TCRdb's copy has only in-frame clones and lacks some. The data hold more than 300,000 clones, with roughly 88% observed a single time. General study points: Most TCR sequences were seen very rarely across donors, but some public TCRs occurred in many. In a later analysis, first-cohort TCR clusters were found to tend to co-occur in the 90 to 150 validation repertoires.

The chain employs TRBV9 and TRBJ2-7; 12 nucleotides align to TRBD2. Sequencing was done on a sample of PBMCs. This clonotype was obtained from a woman aged 18-30 years in good health and CMV-seronegative. This CDR3 reads CASSEGPPSGRAEQYF. The DNA of the CDR3 is TGTGCCAGCAGCGAGGGACCTCCTAGCGGGAGGGCCGAGCAGTACTTC.